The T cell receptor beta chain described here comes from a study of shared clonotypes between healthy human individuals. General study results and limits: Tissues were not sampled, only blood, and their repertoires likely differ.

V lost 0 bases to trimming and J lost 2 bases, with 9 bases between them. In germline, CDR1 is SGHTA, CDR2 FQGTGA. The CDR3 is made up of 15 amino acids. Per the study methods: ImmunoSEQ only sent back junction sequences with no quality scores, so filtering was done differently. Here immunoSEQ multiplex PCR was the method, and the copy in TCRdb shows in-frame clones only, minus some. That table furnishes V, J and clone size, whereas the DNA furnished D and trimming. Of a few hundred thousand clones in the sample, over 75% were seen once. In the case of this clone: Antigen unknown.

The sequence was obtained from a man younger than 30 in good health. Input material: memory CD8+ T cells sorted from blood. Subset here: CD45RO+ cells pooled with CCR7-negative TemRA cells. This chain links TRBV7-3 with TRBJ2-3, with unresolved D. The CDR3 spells CASSLTASPTDTQYF. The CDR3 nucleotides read TGTGCCAGCAGCTTAACGGCGAGTCCCACAGATACGCAGTATTTT.